This T cell receptor beta chain was recovered during a study of beta chain features in type 1 diabetes. The study, taken as a whole, reports: There was a moderate but significant shortening of TCRB CDR3s in all four CD4+ subsets of Type 1 diabetes patients.

In the case of this clone: Antigen: not known.

CDR3 length equals 13 residues. CDR1 and CDR2 from the germline V gene are SGHTA and FQGNSA. Every bit of the isolated RNA underwent reverse transcription, so sequencing read expressed TCRB transcripts. Profiled with immunoSEQ multiplex PCR; TCRdb holds only in-frame clones, not every one. The table shows approximately 50,000 clones, with about 64% occurring only once. The V and J genes are TRBV7-2 and TRBJ2-5, with D hard to call. The DNA end is a closer match to TRBJ2-7, so the J assignment may be wrong. The receptor comes from a woman aged 25 to 45 with type 1 diabetes. Sequencing input: stem cell memory CD4+ T cells from blood. CDR3 in amino acids: CASSLALGYEQYF. Written as DNA, the CDR3 is TGTGCCAGCAGCTTAGCGCTGGGCTACGAGCAGTACTTC.